This is a list of T cell receptor beta chains from one sample in a study of cytomegalovirus exposure and HLA in healthy donors. Only in-frame clones appear in the TCRdb table, and some are missing; sequencing was by immunoSEQ multiplex PCR. The sample yields 180,000 or so clones, 9.5% seen once. The material sequenced was PBMCs. Source of these receptors: a woman aged 25 to 39 in good health and CMV-seropositive. Each CDR3 is given with its conserved first and last residue. Each record gives: V gene, J gene, clone size, D gene, CDR3 DNA, CDR3 protein. D genes are given only for firm matches. The size field is filled for only some rows; it gives once, few, many or a size class.

TRBV5-1,TRBJ2-1,few,TRBD2,TGCGCCAGCAGTCCAACTAGCGCACCCTACAATGAGCAGTTCTTC,CASSPTSAPYNEQFF
TRBV6-7,TRBJ2-7,few,TRBD2,TGTGCCAGCAGTTACTCTCGGCTAGCGGAGAGCTACGAGCAGTACTTC,CASSYSRLAESYEQYF
TRBV14,TRBJ2-5,few,.,TGTGCCAGCAGCGCCCCGGGACTGTTTTGGGAGACCCAGTACTTC,CASSAPGLFWETQYF
TRBV11-2,TRBJ1-1,.,.,TGTGCCAGCAGCTTTTCGTTTGGTGGACAAAGCACTGAAGCTTTCTTT,CASSFSFGGQSTEAFF
TRBV7-9,TRBJ1-1,few,.,TGTGCCAGCAGCCCGGGACTACCTAACACTGAAGCTTTCTTT,CASSPGLPNTEAFF
TRBV5-1,TRBJ2-7,few,.,TGCGCCAGCAGCTCCTTAGGGGGCGAGCAGTACTTC,CASSSLGGEQYF
TRBV15,TRBJ1-4,few,.,TGTGCCACCAGCAGAGGTACTCCGGGACGGGGGACTGATGAAAAACTGTTTTTT,CATSRGTPGRGTDEKLFF
TRBV9,TRBJ1-1,few,TRBD1,TGTGCCAGCAGCAAACAGGGGGCGAGCACTGAAGCTTTCTTT,CASSKQGASTEAFF
TRBV1,TRBJ2-3,.,.,TGCACCAGCAGTAGCGGGAGAGGGTACCCTACTCCAGATACGCAGTATTTT,CTSSSGRGYPTPDTQYF
TRBV6-1,TRBJ1-2,.,TRBD1,TGTGACAGCAGTGAGGACAGGGACTATGGCTACACCTTC,CDSSEDRDYGYTF
TRBV6-4,TRBJ2-7,few,.,TGTGCCAGCAGGGAGACCGGGTCGAAGAACGAGCAGTACTTC,CASRETGSKNEQYF
TRBV30,TRBJ1-6,.,TRBD1,TGTGCCTGGAGTTGGGGACAGGGATTTTCTAATTCACCCCTCCACTTT,CAWSWGQGFSNSPLHF
TRBV9,TRBJ1-3,.,.,TGTGCCAGCAGCCCAACAATCGGAGCCCAGGGGCGGGGAAACACCATATATTTT,CASSPTIGAQGRGNTIYF
TRBV7-9,TRBJ2-3,few,TRBD2,TGTGCCAGCAGCTCCCAGGGACTAGATGTGGCAGATACGCAGTATTTT,CASSSQGLDVADTQYF
TRBV30,TRBJ2-7,.,.,TGTGCCTGGAGTGCCAGGGGGGCACTGAACGAGAAGCAGTACTTC,CAWSARGALNEKQYF
TRBV7-6,TRBJ2-5,.,TRBD1,TGTGCCAGCAGCATTACAGGGGTAGAGACCCAGTACTTC,CASSITGVETQYF
TRBV5-1,TRBJ2-7,few,.,TGCGCCAGCAGCCTGGACAGTAGGACCTCCGAGGGATACGAGCAGTACTTC,CASSLDSRTSEGYEQYF
TRBV21-1,TRBJ2-7,.,.,TGTGCCAGCAGCAAGACCGGGTCTAGCGAGCAGTACTTC,CASSKTGSSEQYF
TRBV4-1,TRBJ1-2,.,.,TGCGCCAGCAGTAGAGGGGGTGCCTATGGCTACACCTTC,CASSRGGAYGYTF
TRBV9,TRBJ1-2,few,.,TGTGCCAGCAGCGGAGGGGGTGTTAACTATGGCTACACCTTC,CASSGGGVNYGYTF
TRBV6-5,TRBJ2-7,few,.,TGTGCCAGCAGCTTCCGGGACTCAACTACCGAGCAGTACTTC,CASSFRDSTTEQYF
TRBV5-5,TRBJ1-5,few,.,TGTGCCAGCAGCTATGAACAGGGTAGCAATCAGCCCCAGCATTTT,CASSYEQGSNQPQHF
TRBV5-1,TRBJ2-1,few,TRBD1,TGCGCCAGCAGCTTGGCGGCGACAGGGGGCAATGAGCAGTTCTTC,CASSLAATGGNEQFF
TRBV9,TRBJ2-2,few,.,TGTGCCAGCAGCCCGGACAGCACCTGGGACACCGGGGAGCTGTTTTTT,CASSPDSTWDTGELFF
TRBV5-1,TRBJ2-3,few,TRBD2,TGCGCCAGCAGCTTGGTTGCGGGAGCCACAGATACGCAGTATTTT,CASSLVAGATDTQYF
TRBV19,TRBJ2-6,.,.,TGTGCCACCAGCACAGGAAATCTGAAGGGCTCTGGGGCCAACGTCCTGACTTTC,CATSTGNLKGSGANVLTF
TRBV5-1,TRBJ2-1,few,TRBD2,TGCGCCAGCAGCTTGGTTCCGCGGGAGGGCGATGAGCAGTTCTTC,CASSLVPREGDEQFF
TRBV21-1,TRBJ2-5,few,.,TGTGCCAGCAGCAAAATCGCCAGGCCCACCTACCAGTACTTC,CASSKIARPTYQYF
TRBV7-3,TRBJ1-2,few,.,TGTGCCAGCAGCTTAATCGCAGGGCGAGGCTATGGCTACACCTTC,CASSLIAGRGYGYTF
TRBV7-8,TRBJ1-2,few,.,TGTGCCAGCAGCCCGACAGTGGGGTCCTATGGCTACACCTTC,CASSPTVGSYGYTF
TRBV9,TRBJ1-1,.,.,TGTGCCAGCAGCGGGGGGGTTCACACTGAAGCTTTCTTT,CASSGGVHTEAFF
TRBV7-9,TRBJ1-1,.,.,TGTGCCAGCAGCTTAGGCAGGGGCGTTACTGAAGCTTTCTTT,CASSLGRGVTEAFF
TRBV4-1,TRBJ1-4,few,TRBD1,TGCGCCAGCAGCCCAGGGGGCAGGGATAATGAAAAACTGTTTTTT,CASSPGGRDNEKLFF
TRBV9,TRBJ1-1,.,.,TGTGCCAGCAGCGCAGAAACGGACAGTGAAGCTTTCTTT,CASSAETDSEAFF
TRBV5-4,TRBJ2-6,few,.,TGTGCCAGCAGCCAGACAGGTGGTGGGGCCAACGTCCTGACTTTC,CASSQTGGGANVLTF
TRBV5-1,TRBJ1-1,.,TRBD1,TGCGCCAGCAGCTTGGAAGACAGGGGGACTGAAGCTTTCTTT,CASSLEDRGTEAFF
TRBV7-9,TRBJ2-1,few,.,TGTGCCAGCAGCTTAGAGGGGACCTACAATGAGCAGTTCTTC,CASSLEGTYNEQFF
TRBV7-2,TRBJ2-1,.,.,TGTGCCAGCAGCCAGACTAGTCAGGTGTACAATGAGCAGTTCTTC,CASSQTSQVYNEQFF
TRBV10-2,TRBJ1-1,few,TRBD1,TGCGCCACCTCTCCGTACAGGGGCCCAGCGAACACTGAAGCTTTCTTT,CATSPYRGPANTEAFF
TRBV27,TRBJ2-4,few,TRBD1,TGTGCCAGCAGTAAATGGACAGGGGGCGAAAACATTCAGTACTTC,CASSKWTGGENIQYF
TRBV9,TRBJ2-7,.,.,TGTGCCAGCAGCATTCTGACGGGGATTTCCTACGAGCAGTACTTC,CASSILTGISYEQYF